The 26 T cell receptor beta chains listed next were all sequenced from one sample in a study of cytomegalovirus exposure and HLA in healthy donors. Profiling relied on immunoSEQ multiplex PCR, and the TCRdb table lists in-frame clones only, not all of them. The top ten clones hold over 1% of a sample with some 350,000 clones, roughly 90% of them seen once. Sequenced: PBMCs. These receptors all stem from a woman in her twenties or thirties in good health and CMV-seropositive.

The rearrangement joins TRBV5-4 to TRBJ2-7, with TRBD1 matching over 8 bases. Germline V gene sequence: CDR1 SGHNT, CDR2 YYREEE (reference sequence). The V segment lost 4 bases and the J segment 2 bases; nucleotides outside the gene matches: 5. The CDR3 runs 14 residues. The CDR3 region has the DNA TGTGCCAGCAGCAACGGACAGGGTACCTACGAGCAGTACTTC. It is translated as CASSNGQGTYEQYF.

V and J are TRBV19 and TRBJ2-7, with TRBD2 matching over 13 bases. V lost 4 bases and J lost 6; bases outside the gene matches: 9. The CDR3 runs 16 residues. Looked up from germline, CDR1 is LNHDA and CDR2 is SQIVND (reference sequence). As DNA, the CDR3 is TGTGCCAGTAGTAACGGACTAGCGGGAGCCTTCTTCGAGCAGTACTTC. Amino acids: CASSNGLAGAFFEQYF.

V gene TRBV5-1 combines with J gene TRBJ1-6, with D perhaps matching TRBD1 (5 bases). The CDR3 is made up of 16 amino acids. Germline V lookup: CDR1 SGHRS, CDR2 YFSETQ. Trimming cost V 4 bases and J 0 bases, with 11 bases left between them. CDR3 protein: CASSLYDSSYNSPLHF. As DNA, the CDR3 is TGCGCCAGCAGCCTATACGACAGCTCCTATAATTCACCCCTCCACTTT.

The J gene is TRBJ2-7, the V gene TRBV2, with 15 bases identical to TRBD2. CDR1 is SNHLY, CDR2 FYNNEI, per germline. The CDR3 totals 19 residues. Trimming took 7 bases from V and 2 from J; bases not matched to a gene: 15. CDR3 loop: CASNWEPGLAGGGTYEQYF. The DNA for the CDR3 is TGTGCCAGCAATTGGGAACCGGGACTAGCGGGAGGCGGGACCTACGAGCAGTACTTC.

The V and J genes are TRBV19 and TRBJ1-4, with 7 bases lining up with TRBD1. The V gene's germline CDR1 is LNHDA and CDR2 SQIVND (reference sequence). This CDR3 has 14 residues. Unmatched junction bases numbered 8, after V lost 6 bases and J lost 7 bases. This CDR3 reads CASRETGRGEKLFF. CDR3 DNA sequence: TGTGCCAGTAGGGAGACAGGGAGGGGTGAAAAACTGTTTTTT.

The genes are TRBV7-9 and TRBJ1-4, with a possible D match to TRBD1 (6 bases). This CDR3 region has 14 residues. The V gene lost 6 bases and the J gene lost 8 bases, with 16 bases spanning the gap. Germline lookup yields CDR1 SEHNR and CDR2 FQNEAQ (reference sequence). The CDR3 region is CASRDSFDGEKLFF. Here the CDR3 DNA reads TGTGCCAGCAGGGACAGTTTTGATGGCGAAAAACTGTTTTTT.

The J gene is TRBJ1-4, the V gene TRBV28; D unresolved. V was pared by 5 bases and J by 8 bases, with 12 bases between. The CDR3 length is 13 residues. Germline-derived CDR1 and CDR2 are MDHEN and SYDVKM. As DNA, the CDR3 is TGTGCCAGCAGTATAAACTTGCCCGAAAAACTGTTTTTT. Residues: CASSINLPEKLFF.

The chain links TRBV27 to TRBJ2-1; 12 bases are shared with TRBD2. Per the germline V gene, CDR1 is MNHEY and CDR2 is SMNVEV (reference sequence). The V and J ends lost 3 bases and 7 bases, in that order; junction bases with no gene match: 7. The CDR3 runs to 16 residues. The CDR3 reads CASSFSLAGGRNEQFF. Written as DNA, the CDR3 is TGTGCCAGCAGTTTTTCCCTAGCGGGAGGGAGGAATGAGCAGTTCTTC.

The chain couples TRBV5-1 to TRBJ1-6; TRBD1 agrees at 7 bases. V lost 0 bases, J lost 8 bases, and 8 bases stayed unmatched. Germline-derived CDR1 and CDR2 are SGHRS and YFSETQ. The CDR3 is 16 residues long. This CDR3 is CASSLGGTATYSPLHF. The CDR3 DNA follows: TGCGCCAGCAGCTTGGGAGGGACAGCTACCTATTCACCCCTCCACTTT.

The chain joins TRBV28 to TRBJ2-7, with 7 positions matching TRBD2. Unmatched junction bases numbered 1, after V lost 2 bases and J lost 3 bases. The CDR3 has 13 amino acids. The V gene's germline CDR1 is MDHEN and CDR2 SYDVKM. CDR3 sequence reads: CASSLLADYEQYF. As DNA, the CDR3 is TGTGCCAGCAGTTTACTAGCGGACTACGAGCAGTACTTC.

CDR3 in amino acids: CASSRTVYEQYF. CDR3 nucleotides: TGTGCCAGCTCACGGACAGTATACGAGCAGTACTTC. V and J are TRBV18 and TRBJ2-7; perhaps TRBD1 as D (6 bases). Germline V gene sequence: CDR1 KGHSH, CDR2 LQKENI. The ends were cut back, 4 bases at V and 4 bases at J, with 8 bases in the middle. The CDR3 contains 12 residues.

The rearrangement links TRBV2 to TRBJ2-7; D call uncertain. This CDR3 region has 13 residues. Trimming took off 5 bases at V and 4 bases at J, with 12 bases between the two ends. Germline values: CDR1 SNHLY, CDR2 FYNNEI. The CDR3 bases are TGTGCCAGCAGTCCCCGCTTAACTTACGAGCAGTACTTC. Protein product: CASSPRLTYEQYF.

The chain employs TRBV7-2 and TRBJ2-5; TRBD2 matches 7 bases. The V gene's germline CDR1 is SGHTA and CDR2 FQGNSA. The V gene end was trimmed by 0 bases and the J gene end by 2 bases; junction bases not matched to a gene: 0. This CDR3 comprises 14 residues. The CDR3 DNA sequence: TGTGCCAGCAGCTTAGCGGGGGGGCAAGAGACCCAGTACTTC. It encodes CASSLAGGQETQYF. The full variable domain, rest sourced from reference TRBV7-2 and TRBJ2-5, is GAGVSQSPSNKVTEKGKDVELRCDPISGHTALYWYRQSLGQGLEFLIYFQGNSAPDKSGLPSDRFSAERTGGSVSTLTIQRTQQEDSAVYLCASSLAGGQETQYFGPGTRLLVL.

The chain couples TRBV4-2 to TRBJ1-4, with 8 positions matching TRBD1. This CDR3 contains 15 residues. The germline CDR1 and CDR2 sequences are LGHNA and YNFKEQ. The junction had 7 bases not matched to a gene; V was cut back by 4 bases and J by 6 bases. CDR3 DNA: TGTGCCAGCAGCCGAGACAGGGGTCCGGATGAAAAACTGTTTTTT. Its protein product is CASSRDRGPDEKLFF.

The rearrangement joins TRBV2 to TRBJ2-5, with TRBD2 identical over 7 bases. The CDR3 is made up of 12 amino acids. Looked up from germline, CDR1 is SNHLY and CDR2 is FYNNEI. After removal of 8 bases from V and 5 bases from J, the junction contained 5 bases not matched to a gene. CDR3: CASGLVGETQYF. The DNA of the CDR3 is TGTGCCAGCGGACTAGTCGGGGAGACCCAGTACTTC.

The rearrangement links TRBV6-5 to TRBJ1-5, with a weak D call TRBD1 (6 bases). Trimming took 7 bases from V and 9 from J, leaving 22 bases between them. Germline V gives CDR1 MNHEY, CDR2 SVGAGI. The CDR3 is made up of 15 amino acids. DNA of the CDR3: TGTGCCAGCAAACCGACAGGAGTCCATCCTCGGCCCCAGCATTTT. Translated, it gives CASKPTGVHPRPQHF.

The genes are TRBV25-1 and TRBJ1-2, with D possibly being TRBD1 (6 bases). This CDR3 contains 16 residues. CDR1 is MGHDK and CDR2 is SYGVNS in the germline V gene. The ends were cut back, 5 bases at V and 5 bases at J, with 21 bases in the middle. The CDR3 region has the DNA TGTGCCAGCAGTCCAGGGGCGGGGGGGGTTTATTATGGCTACACCTTC. Translated, it gives CASSPGAGGVYYGYTF.

A remark on this clone: The sample contains more than one DNA sequence encoding this CDR3. DNA of the CDR3: TGTGCCAGCAGTTTATCAGGAGGGACTGAAGCTTTCTTT. This encodes CASSLSGGTEAFF. This rearrangement joins TRBV27 to TRBJ1-1; no reliable D call. This CDR3 has 13 residues. The V end was cut by 0 bases, the J end by 5 bases, with 7 bases between. Germline V gene lookup returns CDR1 MNHEY and CDR2 SMNVEV (reference sequence).

The chain joins TRBV16 to TRBJ2-3; TRBD2 is a possible D gene (7 bases). The CDR3 is made up of 14 amino acids. CDR1 is KGHSY, CDR2 FQNENV, per germline. Trimming shortened V by 1 base and J by 6 bases, and 11 bases separated the two germline ends. As DNA, the CDR3 is TGTGCCAGCAGCCAATTTCGGGGGGCGGATACGCAGTATTTT. Residues: CASSQFRGADTQYF.

This chain links TRBV5-8 with TRBJ2-3, with D perhaps TRBD1 or TRBD2 (5 bases each). This CDR3 spans 18 amino acids. The V gene lost 4 bases and the J gene lost 0 bases, with 21 bases spanning the gap. Germline V gene lookup returns CDR1 SGHTS and CDR2 YDEGEE. The chain's CDR3 is CASSNRDGGLHSTDTQYF. CDR3 nucleotide sequence: TGTGCCAGCAGCAACCGGGACGGCGGCCTCCACAGCACAGATACGCAGTATTTT.

CDR3 protein: CASSPLGQTYEQYF. CDR3 DNA: TGTGCCAGCTCACCACTGGGACAGACCTACGAGCAGTACTTC. The J gene is TRBJ2-7, the V gene TRBV18; 7 bases align to TRBD1. The germline V gene encodes CDR1 KGHSH and CDR2 LQKENI. V lost 1 base to trimming and J lost 2 bases; unmatched junction nucleotides: 2. The CDR3 sequence is 14 residues long.

This chain uses TRBV15 with TRBJ1-1, with 10 nucleotides matching TRBD1. V lost 4 bases to trimming and J lost 1 base; unmatched junction nucleotides: 3. The CDR3 has 15 residues. Germline CDR1 reads LNHNV; CDR2 reads YYDKDF (reference sequence). In nucleotides, the CDR3 is TGTGCCACCAGCATTGACAGGGGGCGGAACACTGAAGCTTTCTTT. As protein: CATSIDRGRNTEAFF.

The chain carries TRBV5-4 and TRBJ1-2; tentative D call: TRBD1 (6 bases). Trimming cost V 2 bases and J 1 base, with 15 bases left between them. The CDR3 is 16 amino acids. CDR1 is SGHNT and CDR2 is YYREEE in the germline V gene (reference sequence). DNA of the CDR3: TGTGCCAGCAGCTTTCTGGGTGGACAGTTTAACTATGGCTACACCTTC. Protein sequence: CASSFLGGQFNYGYTF.

Notes on this clone: Other nucleotide sequences in the sample specify the same CDR3. The rearrangement uses TRBV27 and TRBJ2-7; D perhaps matches TRBD2 (6 bases). V was pared by 3 bases and J by 4 bases, with 7 bases between. CDR3 length: 12 residues. Per germline, CDR1 MNHEY and CDR2 SMNVEV (reference sequence). The CDR3, as DNA: TGTGCCAGCAGTTTTGGAGGGTACGAGCAGTACTTC. Residues: CASSFGGYEQYF.

The CDR3 is CATRGGVANEKLFF. In DNA form, the CDR3 reads TGTGCCACCCGCGGCGGGGTAGCTAATGAAAAACTGTTTTTT. J is TRBJ1-4 and V is TRBV18; D is unresolved. This CDR3 is built from 14 residues. Germline CDR1 reads KGHSH; CDR2 reads LQKENI. The V and J ends lost 10 bases and 3 bases respectively, with 15 bases between them.

V gene TRBV30 combines with J gene TRBJ2-1; no definite D call. V was cut by 2 bases and J by 8 bases, with 22 bases left in between. Germline CDR1 GTSNPN, CDR2 SVGIG (reference sequence). This CDR3 spans 16 amino acids. This CDR3 is CAWSRPDRANRHEQFF. The CDR3 DNA is TGTGCCTGGAGTCGGCCCGACCGGGCCAATCGGCATGAGCAGTTCTTC.